One T cell receptor beta chain is described in this entry. Its antigen is unidentified. Germline assignment: CDR1 WNHNN and CDR2 SYGVQD (reference sequence). Trimming pared 0 bases from V and 1 base from J, leaving 6 bases between. CDR3 size: 15 residues. The sample originates from a study of shared clonotypes between healthy human individuals. The table came from immunoSEQ multiplex PCR; TCRdb's copy has only in-frame clones and leaves some out. The table shows a few hundred thousand clones, with 65% occurring only once. Findings and caveats of the study: Among several donors, 4.5% to 5.5% of naive CD4 clonotypes were found in common. Clonotype sharing among donors, it was expected, would be affected by sequencing depth.

V is TRBV10-1 and J is TRBJ2-2; D is unresolved. This clonotype was sampled from a man aged 25 to 45 in good health. Specimen: memory CD4+ T cells sorted from blood. As for subset: CD45RA-negative fraction. CDR3 amino acids: CASSESGVNTGELFF. The CDR3 DNA reads as TGCGCCAGCAGTGAGTCTGGGGTGAACACCGGGGAGCTGTTTTTT.